This T cell receptor beta chain is from a study of blood T cell repertoires in COVID-19. About the research overall: The samples span acute and convalescent COVID-19 from the United States, Italy and Spain. From T cells, B-cell-depleted T cells, or PBMCs came the material, which was cDNA or gDNA.

Per the authors' pipeline: Amplifying reference gene primers gave estimates of nucleated cell counts. Generated by immunoSEQ multiplex PCR, the TCRdb table keeps only in-frame clones and is missing some. V, J and clone size derive from that table, while D and trimming were established from the DNA sequence. This sample yields around 68,000 clones, of which around 87% are seen a single time; 2.5% to 3% belongs to the top ten. Trimming removed 1 base from V and 4 bases from J; junction bases left unmatched: 5. Germline loops: CDR1 SGHTA, CDR2 FQGNSA. The CDR3 contains 15 residues. The sequence came from a man aged 50 to 60 with acute or convalescent COVID-19. The chain combines TRBV7-2 with TRBJ2-5; 8 bases line up with TRBD2. What was sequenced was peripheral blood. CDR3 sequence reads: CASSLVAGGAETQYF. For the CDR3, the DNA is TGTGCCAGCAGCTTAGTGGCGGGAGGAGCAGAGACCCAGTACTTC.